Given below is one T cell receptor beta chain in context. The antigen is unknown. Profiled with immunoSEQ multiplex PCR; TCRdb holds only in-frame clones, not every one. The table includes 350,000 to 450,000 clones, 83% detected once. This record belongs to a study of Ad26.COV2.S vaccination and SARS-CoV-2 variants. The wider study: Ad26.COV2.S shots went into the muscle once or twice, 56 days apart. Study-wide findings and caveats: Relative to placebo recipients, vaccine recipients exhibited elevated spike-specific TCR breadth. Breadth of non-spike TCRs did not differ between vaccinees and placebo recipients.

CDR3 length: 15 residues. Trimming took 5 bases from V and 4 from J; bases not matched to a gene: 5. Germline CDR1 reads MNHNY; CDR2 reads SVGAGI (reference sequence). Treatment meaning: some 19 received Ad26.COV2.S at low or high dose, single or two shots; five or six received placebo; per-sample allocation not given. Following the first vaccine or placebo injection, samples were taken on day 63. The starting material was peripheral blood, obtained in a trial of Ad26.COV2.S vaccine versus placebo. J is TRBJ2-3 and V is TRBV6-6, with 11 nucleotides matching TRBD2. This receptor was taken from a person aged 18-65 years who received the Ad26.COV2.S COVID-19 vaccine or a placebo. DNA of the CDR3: TGTGCCAGCAGTACTAGCGGGAGTAGAGCAGATACGCAGTATTTT. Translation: CASSTSGSRADTQYF.